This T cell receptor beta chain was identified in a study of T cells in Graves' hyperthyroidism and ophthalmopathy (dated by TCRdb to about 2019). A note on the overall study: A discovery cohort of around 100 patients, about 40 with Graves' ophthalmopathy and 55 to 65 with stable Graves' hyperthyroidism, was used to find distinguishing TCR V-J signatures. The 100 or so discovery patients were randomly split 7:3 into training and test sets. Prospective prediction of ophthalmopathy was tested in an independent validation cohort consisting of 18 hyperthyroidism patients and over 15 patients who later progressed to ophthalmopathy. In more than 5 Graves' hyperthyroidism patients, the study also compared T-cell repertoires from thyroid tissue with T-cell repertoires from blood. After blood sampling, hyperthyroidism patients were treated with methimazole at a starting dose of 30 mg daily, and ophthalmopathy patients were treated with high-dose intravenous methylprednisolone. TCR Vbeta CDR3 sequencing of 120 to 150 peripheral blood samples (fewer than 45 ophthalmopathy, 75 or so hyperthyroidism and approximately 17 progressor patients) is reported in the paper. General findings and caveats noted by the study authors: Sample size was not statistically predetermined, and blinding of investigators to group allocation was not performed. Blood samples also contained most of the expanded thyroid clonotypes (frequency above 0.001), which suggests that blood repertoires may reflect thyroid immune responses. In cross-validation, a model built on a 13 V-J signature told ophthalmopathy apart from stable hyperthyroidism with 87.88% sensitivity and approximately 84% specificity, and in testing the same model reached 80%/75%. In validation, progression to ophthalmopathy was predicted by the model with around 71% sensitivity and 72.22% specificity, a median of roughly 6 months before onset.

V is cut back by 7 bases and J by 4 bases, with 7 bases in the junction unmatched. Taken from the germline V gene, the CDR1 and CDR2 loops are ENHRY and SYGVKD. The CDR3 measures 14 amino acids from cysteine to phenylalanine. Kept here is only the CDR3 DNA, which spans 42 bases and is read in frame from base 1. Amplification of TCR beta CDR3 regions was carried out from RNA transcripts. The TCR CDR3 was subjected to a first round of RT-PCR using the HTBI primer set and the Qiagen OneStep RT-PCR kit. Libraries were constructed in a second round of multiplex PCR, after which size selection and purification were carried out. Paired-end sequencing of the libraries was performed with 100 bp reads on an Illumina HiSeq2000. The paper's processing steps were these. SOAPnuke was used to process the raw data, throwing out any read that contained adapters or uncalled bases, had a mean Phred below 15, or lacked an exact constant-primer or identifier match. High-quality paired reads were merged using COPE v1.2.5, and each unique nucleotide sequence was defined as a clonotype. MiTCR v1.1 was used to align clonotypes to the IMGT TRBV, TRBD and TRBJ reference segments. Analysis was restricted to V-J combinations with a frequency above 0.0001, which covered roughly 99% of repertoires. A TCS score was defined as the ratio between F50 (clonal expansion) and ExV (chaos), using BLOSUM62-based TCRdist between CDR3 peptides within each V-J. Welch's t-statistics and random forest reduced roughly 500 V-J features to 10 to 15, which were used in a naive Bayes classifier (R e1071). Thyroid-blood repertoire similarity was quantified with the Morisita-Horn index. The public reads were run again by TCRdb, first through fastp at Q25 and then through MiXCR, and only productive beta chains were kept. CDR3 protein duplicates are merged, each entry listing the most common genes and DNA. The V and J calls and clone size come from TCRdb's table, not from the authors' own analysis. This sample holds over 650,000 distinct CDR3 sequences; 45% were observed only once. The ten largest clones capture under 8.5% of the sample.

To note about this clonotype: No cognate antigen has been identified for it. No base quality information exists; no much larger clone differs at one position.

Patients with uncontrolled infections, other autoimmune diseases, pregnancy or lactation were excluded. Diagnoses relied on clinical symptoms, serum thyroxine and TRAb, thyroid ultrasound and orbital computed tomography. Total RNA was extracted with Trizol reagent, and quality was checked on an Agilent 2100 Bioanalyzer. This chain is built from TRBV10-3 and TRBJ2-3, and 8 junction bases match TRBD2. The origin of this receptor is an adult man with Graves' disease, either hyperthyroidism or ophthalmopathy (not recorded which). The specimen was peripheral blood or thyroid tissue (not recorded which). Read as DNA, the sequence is TGTGCCATCAAAGCGGGAGTGGGGTCAGATACGCAGTATTTT. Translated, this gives CAIKAGVGSDTQYF.